Shown below are 24 T cell receptor beta chains from a single sample sequenced in a study of T-cell reconstitution after alpha-beta-depleted transplantation in children. The TCRbeta library incorporated unique molecular identifiers. Via MiXCR, TCRdb re-called the PCR reads, giving one row per CDR3 protein. The profile covers 200,000 to 300,000 distinct CDR3 sequences, with 12% appearing a single time and roughly 2.6% taken by the ten largest. The sequences come from PBMCs from the stem cell graft donor, collected from the stem cell graft. Receptors originate from a human donor who donated a stem cell graft to a child with acute lymphoblastic leukemia.

There are a few counts of this clonotype. The chain uses TRBV20-1 and TRBJ1-1; the D gene is possibly TRBD1 (5 bases). The V end lost 4 bases, the J end lost 0 bases, and 12 bases lay between the germline ends. Germline values: CDR1 DFQATT, CDR2 SNEGSKA (reference sequence). The CDR3 totals 14 residues. CDR3: CSAIRQPLNTEAFF. CDR3 bases: TGCAGTGCTATACGACAGCCTTTGAACACTGAAGCTTTCTTT.

The sample holds many counts of this clonotype. One junction end does not reproduce the germline sequence, and a read error may be involved. CDR3 nucleotide sequence: TGCGCCAGCAGGTTGGGGGATAATTCACCCCTCCACTTT. Encoded protein: CASRLGDNSPLHF. The chain has TRBV5-1 and TRBJ1-6; maybe TRBD1 (5 bases). CDR3 length: 13 residues. Germline CDR1 reads SGHRS; CDR2 reads YFSETQ.

This clonotype was counted only a few times. For the CDR3, the DNA is TGTGCCAGCAGATACAGCTGGGAAGCTTTCTTT. As protein: CASRYSWEAFF. The V call is TRBV25-1, the J call TRBJ1-1; no clear D gene. Germline values: CDR1 MGHDK, CDR2 SYGVNS. V lost 6 bases and J 8 bases, leaving 10 bases between the germline ends. The CDR3 loop spans 11 amino acids.

At least ten counts were recorded for this clonotype. The CDR3 protein is CASSLGGPLGLGEAFF. The CDR3 region has the DNA TGTGCCAGCAGTTTGGGGGGGCCGCTGGGACTTGGGGAAGCTTTCTTT. The chain carries TRBV27 and TRBJ1-1, with a possible D match to TRBD1 (6 bases). Germline V CDR1 and CDR2: MNHEY, SMNVEV (reference sequence). The CDR3 length is 16 residues. The V end was cut by 3 bases, the J end by 8 bases, with 22 bases between.

This clonotype was seen ten or more times. V and J are TRBV5-1 and TRBJ1-2; D uncertain. From germline, CDR1 is SGHRS and CDR2 YFSETQ. The length of the CDR3 is 13 residues. The V end lost 4 bases, the J end lost 8 bases, and 15 bases lay between the germline ends. The CDR3 sequence is CASSGRAEGGYTF. The CDR3, as DNA: TGCGCCAGCAGCGGCCGGGCCGAGGGCGGCTACACCTTC.

This clonotype has ten or more counts. The V call is TRBV5-1, the J call TRBJ2-7, with TRBD1 as a possible D gene (7 bases). Looked up from germline, CDR1 is SGHRS and CDR2 is YFSETQ. V was shortened by 0 bases and J by 7 bases, with 14 bases between the two germline ends. The CDR3 has 14 amino acids. The CDR3 spells CASSLAQAGGEQYF. The CDR3 coding sequence is TGCGCCAGCAGCTTGGCCCAGGCAGGGGGGGAGCAGTACTTC.

Ten or more counts support this clonotype. The rearrangement joins TRBV20-1 to TRBJ2-5; D gene unclear. Germline assignment: CDR1 DFQATT and CDR2 SNEGSKA (reference sequence). This CDR3 region has 14 residues. V was trimmed by 4 bases and J by 1 base, leaving 13 bases between them. The CDR3 here is CSANFGRLQETQYF. Here the CDR3 DNA reads TGCAGTGCTAATTTTGGACGGCTCCAAGAGACCCAGTACTTC.

This clonotype was counted many times. This chain uses TRBV12-3 or TRBV12-4 with TRBJ2-4, with no clear D. The ends were cut back, 6 bases at V and 5 bases at J, with 5 bases in the middle. CDR3 length: 11 residues. CDR3 loop: CASSLENIQYF. The CDR3 DNA is TGTGCCAGCAGCCTGGAAAACATTCAGTACTTC.

Ten or more counts support this clonotype. The chain couples TRBV5-1 to TRBJ1-4; D call uncertain. With 5 bases removed from V and 0 bases from J, the gap between germline ends came to 8 bases. Germline CDR1 reads SGHRS; CDR2 reads YFSETQ. The CDR3 totals 14 residues. CDR3 amino acids: CASSQGSTNEKLFF. CDR3 coding DNA: TGCGCCAGCAGTCAAGGTTCAACTAATGAAAAACTGTTTTTT.

The chain couples TRBV12-3 or TRBV12-4 to TRBJ1-1; 7 positions agree with TRBD1. The CDR3 has 17 amino acids. The V segment lost 6 bases and the J segment 1 base; nucleotides outside the gene matches: 14. The CDR3 sequence is CASSPGQVGRRNTEAFF. DNA for the CDR3: TGTGCCAGCAGCCCAGGACAGGTTGGGAGGAGGAACACTGAAGCTTTCTTT.

This clonotype came up many times. The rearrangement uses TRBV20-1 and TRBJ2-4; 12 bases align to TRBD1. Germline CDR1 and CDR2: DFQATT and SNEGSKA (reference sequence). The trim removed 2 bases at V and 8 bases at J, leaving 10 bases unmatched. This CDR3 contains 16 residues. The CDR3, as DNA: TGCAGTGCTAGACCGGGACAGGGGGCCGAATCGGACATTCAGTACTTC. This sequence encodes CSARPGQGAESDIQYF.

This clonotype was recorded at least ten times. The genes are TRBV5-1 and TRBJ1-4; 7 bases fit TRBD1. J was trimmed by 6 bases and V by 5 bases; bases with no gene match: 10. Germline CDR1 reads SGHRS; CDR2 reads YFSETQ. There are 15 residues in the CDR3. CDR3 sequence reads: CASSLGVGGYEKLFF. CDR3 nucleotides: TGCGCCAGCAGTCTTGGAGTAGGGGGCTATGAAAAACTGTTTTTT.

About this clonotype itself: One end of the junction varies from germline; a read error may be responsible. J is TRBJ2-7 and V is TRBV18, with D unresolved. This CDR3 has 12 residues. CDR1 and CDR2 from the germline V gene are KGHSH and LQKENI. This CDR3 is CASSPVSDEQYF. DNA for the CDR3: TGTGCCAGCTCACCGGTCTCCGACGAGCAGTACTTC.

This clonotype was counted ten times or more. This chain connects TRBV5-1 to TRBJ2-3, with D uncertain. The CDR3 loop spans 14 amino acids. V shed 3 bases and J shed 3 bases, with 11 bases lying between them. The germline V gene has CDR1 SGHRS and CDR2 YFSETQ. The CDR3 is CASSSMSGTDTQYF. CDR3 in DNA: TGCGCCAGCAGCTCTATGTCAGGAACAGATACGCAGTATTTT.

This clonotype was recorded many times. The genes are TRBV7-9 and TRBJ1-5; a possible D gene is TRBD1 (5 bases). The germline V gene encodes CDR1 SEHNR and CDR2 FQNEAQ (reference sequence). The CDR3 contains 17 residues. The V end was cut by 4 bases, the J end by 0 bases, with 16 bases between. CDR3 nucleotide sequence: TGTGCCAGCAGCTCAGCCGGGACGCTCCATAGCAATCAGCCCCAGCATTTT. Translated: CASSSAGTLHSNQPQHF.

This clonotype was found many times. This chain uses TRBV7-8 with TRBJ2-3; the D gene could be TRBD1 or TRBD2 (5 bases each). From germline, CDR1 is SGHVS and CDR2 FQNEAQ. V dropped 1 base and J dropped 7 bases, with 9 bases sitting between them. There are 13 residues in the CDR3. CDR3 bases: TGTGCCAGCAGCTTAGAGGGACCCCATACGCAGTATTTT. It yields the protein CASSLEGPHTQYF.

In its sample, this clonotype was seen many times. CDR3 DNA: TGTGCCAGCAGCCAGAGCTCTGCCCAAGGTCCCCAGCATTTT. Protein: CASSQSSAQGPQHF. The rearrangement uses TRBV3-1 and TRBJ1-5; D remains unclear. V was pared by 3 bases and J by 10 bases, with 16 bases between. Germline V gene lookup returns CDR1 LGHDT and CDR2 YNNKEL (reference sequence). This CDR3 region has 14 residues.

This clonotype was observed many times. J is TRBJ1-2 and V is TRBV24-1, with a possible D match to TRBD1 (6 bases). The germline V gene encodes CDR1 KGHDR and CDR2 SFDVKD. V lost 6 bases and J 2 bases, leaving 12 bases between the germline ends. The CDR3 sequence is 14 residues long. CDR3: CATSTHRANYGYTF. The CDR3 bases are TGTGCCACCAGTACCCACAGGGCAAACTATGGCTACACCTTC.

This clonotype was recorded at least ten times. The V and J genes are TRBV7-8 and TRBJ2-6; D may match TRBD1 or TRBD2 (5 bases each). The CDR3 is made up of 19 amino acids. Germline V CDR1 and CDR2: SGHVS, FQNEAQ. V was shortened by 1 base and J by 2 bases, with 18 bases between the two germline ends. DNA of the CDR3: TGTGCCAGCAGCTTAGGGTCGGGGCAAAGTGGCCCTGGGGCCAACGTCCTGACTTTC. It translates to CASSLGSGQSGPGANVLTF. The entire variable domain, with the rest obtained from reference TRBV7-8 and TRBJ2-6, is as follows: GAGVSQSPRYKVAKRGQDVALRCDPISGHVSLFWYQQALGQGPEFLTYFQNEAQLDKSGLPSDRFFAERPEGSVSTLKIQRTQQEDSAVYLCASSLGSGQSGPGANVLTFGAGSRLTVL.

This clonotype showed up many times. The chain links TRBV6-5 to TRBJ1-5, with TRBD1 identical over 9 bases. The V segment lost 6 bases and the J segment 7 bases; nucleotides outside the gene matches: 7. Germline lookup yields CDR1 MNHEY and CDR2 SVGAGI. The length of the CDR3 is 14 residues. The CDR3: CASSSGQGRQPQHF. The CDR3 DNA sequence: TGTGCCAGCAGCTCCGGACAGGGGAGACAGCCCCAGCATTTT.

In its sample, this clonotype was seen many times. This chain connects TRBV27 to TRBJ2-1; 13 bases agree with TRBD2. The germline CDR1 and CDR2 sequences are MNHEY and SMNVEV (reference sequence). The CDR3 extends over 16 amino acids. V lost 2 bases and J lost 12; bases outside the gene matches: 10. CDR3 nucleotide sequence: TGTGCCAGCAGTTTAAGGACTAGCGGGAGATTTTCTTTGCAGTTCTTC. It codes for CASSLRTSGRFSLQFF.

This clonotype came up many times. The CDR3 region is CASRTSAYNEQFF. CDR3 nucleotides: TGTGCCAGCAGGACTAGCGCCTACAATGAGCAGTTCTTC. The chain employs TRBV6-2 or TRBV6-3 and TRBJ2-1; TRBD2 aligns across 8 bases. The CDR3 has 13 residues. Trimming removed 6 bases from V and 2 bases from J; junction bases left unmatched: 0. Germline V gene lookup returns CDR1 MNHEY and CDR2 SVGEGT.

The chain carries TRBV19 and TRBJ1-1; D not certain. The V end was cut by 11 bases, the J end by 5 bases, with 12 bases between. CDR3 length: 11 amino acids. Germline-derived CDR1 and CDR2 are LNHDA and SQIVND (reference sequence). The CDR3 is CAVLIGTEAFF. The CDR3 coding sequence is TGTGCCGTGCTCATTGGGACTGAAGCTTTCTTT.

The sample holds many counts of this clonotype. The chain recombines TRBV6-2 or TRBV6-3 with TRBJ2-1; the match to TRBD1 covers 10 bases. The CDR3 totals 15 residues. CDR1 MNHEY and CDR2 SVGEGT come from the germline V gene. V lost 7 bases, J lost 8 bases, and 11 bases stayed unmatched. This CDR3 is CASIQPGTGVHEQFF. DNA of the CDR3: TGTGCCAGCATCCAACCCGGGACAGGGGTCCATGAGCAGTTCTTC.